Presented here are 10 T cell receptor beta chains from one specimen sequenced in a study of cytomegalovirus exposure and HLA in healthy donors. It was with 60 Vbeta and 13 Jbeta primers that the PCR ran. Some clones are missing from TCRdb's copy, which holds only in-frame ones; the method was immunoSEQ multiplex PCR. This table holds approximately 150,000 clones, approximately 80% found once. Sequences were obtained from PBMCs. These TCRs come from a woman aged 35 to 49 in good health and CMV-seropositive.

This clone appeared many times. This chain joins TRBV28 and TRBJ1-1; 12 bases match TRBD1. V shed 10 bases and J 4 bases; nucleotides not matched to a gene: 16. Per the germline V gene, CDR1 is MDHEN and CDR2 is SYDVKM. The CDR3 covers 17 residues. CDR3 bases: TGTGCCACCTACTTGAGTCCGGGACAGGGGGCGCGCACTGAAGCTTTCTTT. Its protein product is CATYLSPGQGARTEAFF.

This clone showed up just once. This sequence joins TRBV9 and TRBJ2-1; TRBD2 is a possible D gene (6 bases). CDR1 SGDLS and CDR2 YYNGEE come from the germline V gene. V lost 4 bases and J 7 bases, leaving 21 bases between the germline ends. CDR3 length: 16 residues. CDR3 DNA sequence: TGTGCCAGCAGCCCTCGACTAGGCCCACCCTCTAATGAGCAGTTCTTC. Protein product: CASSPRLGPPSNEQFF.

The rearrangement links TRBV28 to TRBJ1-2; 8 bases are shared with TRBD1. This CDR3 comprises 17 residues. Germline-derived CDR1 and CDR2 are MDHEN and SYDVKM. V shed 3 bases, J shed 6 bases, and the junction held 15 bases outside the gene matches. DNA of the CDR3: TGTGCCAGCAGTTTCCCCAAAACCCGACAGGGGATGGATGGCTACACCTTC. This translates into CASSFPKTRQGMDGYTF.

The CDR3 bases are TGTGCCAGCATCCGGGGGGGGACAGATACGCAGTATTTT. Amino acids: CASIRGGTDTQYF. The chain recombines TRBV2 with TRBJ2-3, with 8 bases aligning to TRBD2. CDR1 and CDR2 (germline): SNHLY, FYNNEI. The CDR3 length is 13 residues. The trim removed 7 bases at V and 3 bases at J, leaving 3 bases unmatched. The entire variable domain, with the rest obtained from reference TRBV2 and TRBJ2-3, is as follows: EPEVTQTPSHQVTQMGQEVILRCVPISNHLYFYWYRQILGQKVEFLVSFYNNEISEKSEIFDDQFSVERPDGSNFTLKIRSTKLEDSAMYFCASIRGGTDTQYFGPGTRLTVL.

This chain links TRBV4-1 with TRBJ2-5; a possible D gene is TRBD2 (7 bases). The CDR3 covers 14 residues. With 4 bases removed from V and 4 bases from J, the gap between germline ends came to 13 bases. From germline, CDR1 is MGHRA and CDR2 YSYEKL. The CDR3 region has the DNA TGCGCCAGCAGCCGCGGGGAGGGGGTAGAGACCCAGTACTTC. Its translation: CASSRGEGVETQYF.

CDR3 in DNA: TGCGCCAGCAGTATAGGACAGGCGGGTGAGACCCAGTACTTC. Translating it yields CASSIGQAGETQYF. The J gene is TRBJ2-5, the V gene TRBV5-1; TRBD1 matches 7 bases. The CDR3 extends over 14 amino acids. Trimming cost V 5 bases and J 5 bases; bases outside gene matches: 9. CDR1 and CDR2 (germline): SGHRS, YFSETQ.

The chain carries TRBV5-1 and TRBJ1-1; D uncertain. The V gene's germline CDR1 is SGHRS and CDR2 YFSETQ. The CDR3 extends over 15 amino acids. Between the trimmed V and J ends, which lost 0 bases and 3 bases, there was a span of 12 bases. The CDR3 sequence is CASSLDEGTDTEAFF. DNA of the CDR3: TGCGCCAGCAGCTTGGATGAGGGAACGGACACTGAAGCTTTCTTT.

This clone was detected a few times. The V and J genes are TRBV7-2 and TRBJ2-1; 11 positions match TRBD2. V dropped 5 bases and J dropped 8; count of bases not matched to a gene: 17. The CDR3 contains 18 residues. Germline loops: CDR1 SGHTA, CDR2 FQGNSA. CDR3 DNA: TGTGCCAGCAGCCGGAGTCGGTTAGCGGGAGGGCCTAACGATGAGCAGTTCTTC. It translates to CASSRSRLAGGPNDEQFF.

The genes are TRBV15 and TRBJ2-2; the match to TRBD2 covers 7 bases. The V gene end was trimmed by 4 bases and the J gene end by 5 bases; junction bases not matched to a gene: 7. CDR1 is LNHNV and CDR2 is YYDKDF in the germline V gene (reference sequence). This CDR3 has 15 amino acids. The CDR3 loop reads CATSTMVGGTGELFF. The CDR3 DNA is TGTGCCACCAGCACCATGGTGGGAGGGACCGGGGAGCTGTTTTTT.

This chain uses TRBV28 with TRBJ2-2, with a possible D match to TRBD1 (6 bases). The V gene's germline CDR1 is MDHEN and CDR2 SYDVKM. Trimming removed 5 bases from V and 1 base from J, with 8 bases in between. The CDR3 contains 14 residues. CDR3 in DNA: TGTGCCAGCAGTGGACAGCGGAACACCGGGGAGCTGTTTTTT. It is translated as CASSGQRNTGELFF. Using reference TRBV28 and TRBJ2-2 for the parts outside the CDR3, the full variable domain is DVKVTQSSRYLVKRTGEKVFLECVQDMDHENMFWYRQDPGLGLRLIYFSYDVKMKEKGDIPEGYSVSREKKERFSLILESASTNQTSMYLCASSGQRNTGELFFGEGSRLTVL.